One T cell receptor (beta chain) is described in this entry. TCRdb keeps only in-frame clones here, not all; method: immunoSEQ multiplex PCR. The sample has roughly 160,000 clones; roughly 85% are singletons. This sample was taken from a study of T cell responses to AZD1222 COVID-19 vaccine. V dropped 4 bases and J dropped 0 bases, with 19 bases sitting between them. CDR3 length: 16 residues. The germline CDR1 and CDR2 sequences are SQVTM and ANQGSEA. The specimen was peripheral blood, collected 28 days after the second AZD1222 dose. The chain recombines TRBV29-1 with TRBJ2-7; D remains ambiguous. This sequence originates from an adult who received the AZD1222 COVID-19 vaccine. The CDR3 region is CSVVYTLGPRSYEQYF. CDR3 nucleotides: TGCAGCGTTGTTTACACCTTAGGCCCTCGCTCCTACGAGCAGTACTTC.